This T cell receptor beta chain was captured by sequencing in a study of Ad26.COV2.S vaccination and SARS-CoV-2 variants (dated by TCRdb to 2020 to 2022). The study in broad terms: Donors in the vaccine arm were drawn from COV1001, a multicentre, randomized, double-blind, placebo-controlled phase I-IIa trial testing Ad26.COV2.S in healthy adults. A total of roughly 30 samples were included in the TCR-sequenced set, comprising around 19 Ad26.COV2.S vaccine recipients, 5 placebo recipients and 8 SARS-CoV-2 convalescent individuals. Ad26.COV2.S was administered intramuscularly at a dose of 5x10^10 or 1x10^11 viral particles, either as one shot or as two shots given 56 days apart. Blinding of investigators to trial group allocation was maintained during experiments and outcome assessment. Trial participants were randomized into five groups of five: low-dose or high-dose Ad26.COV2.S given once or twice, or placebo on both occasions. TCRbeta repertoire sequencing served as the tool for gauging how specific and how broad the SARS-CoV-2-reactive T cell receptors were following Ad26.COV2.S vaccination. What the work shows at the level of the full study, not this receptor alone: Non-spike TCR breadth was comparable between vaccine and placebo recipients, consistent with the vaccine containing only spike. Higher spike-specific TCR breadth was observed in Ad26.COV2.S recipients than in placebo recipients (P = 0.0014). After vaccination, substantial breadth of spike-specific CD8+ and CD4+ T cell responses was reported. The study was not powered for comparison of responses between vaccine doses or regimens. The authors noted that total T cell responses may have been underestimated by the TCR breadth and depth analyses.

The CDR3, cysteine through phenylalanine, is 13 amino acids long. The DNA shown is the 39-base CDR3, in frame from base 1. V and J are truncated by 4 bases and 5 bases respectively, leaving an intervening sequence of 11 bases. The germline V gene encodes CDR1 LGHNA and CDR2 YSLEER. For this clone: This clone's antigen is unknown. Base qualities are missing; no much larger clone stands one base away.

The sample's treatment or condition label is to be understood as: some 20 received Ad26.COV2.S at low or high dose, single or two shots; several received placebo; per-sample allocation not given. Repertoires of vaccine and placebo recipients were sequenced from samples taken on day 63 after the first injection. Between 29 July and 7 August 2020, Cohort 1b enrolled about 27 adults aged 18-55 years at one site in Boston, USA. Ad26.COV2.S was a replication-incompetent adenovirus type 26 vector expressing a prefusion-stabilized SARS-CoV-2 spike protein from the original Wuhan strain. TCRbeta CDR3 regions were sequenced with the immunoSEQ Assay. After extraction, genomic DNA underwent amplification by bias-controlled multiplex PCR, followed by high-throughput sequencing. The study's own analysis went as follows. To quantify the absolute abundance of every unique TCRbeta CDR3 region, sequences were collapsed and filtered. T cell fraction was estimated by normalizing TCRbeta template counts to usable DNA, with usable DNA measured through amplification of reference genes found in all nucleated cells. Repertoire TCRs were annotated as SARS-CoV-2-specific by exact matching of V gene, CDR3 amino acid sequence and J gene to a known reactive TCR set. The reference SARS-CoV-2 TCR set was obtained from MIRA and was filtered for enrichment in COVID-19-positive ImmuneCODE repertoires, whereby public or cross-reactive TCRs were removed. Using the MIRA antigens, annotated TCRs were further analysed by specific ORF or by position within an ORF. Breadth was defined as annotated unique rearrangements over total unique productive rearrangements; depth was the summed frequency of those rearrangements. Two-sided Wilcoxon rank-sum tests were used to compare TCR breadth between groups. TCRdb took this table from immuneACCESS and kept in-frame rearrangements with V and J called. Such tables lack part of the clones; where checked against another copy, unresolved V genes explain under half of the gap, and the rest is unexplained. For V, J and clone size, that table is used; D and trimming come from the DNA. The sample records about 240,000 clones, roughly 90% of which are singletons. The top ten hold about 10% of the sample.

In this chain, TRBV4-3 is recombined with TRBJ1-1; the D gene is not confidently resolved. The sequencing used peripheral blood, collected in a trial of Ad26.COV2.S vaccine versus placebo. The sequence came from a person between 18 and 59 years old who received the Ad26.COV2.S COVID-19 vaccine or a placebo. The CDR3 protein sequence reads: CASSPAPRTEAFF. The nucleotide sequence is TGCGCCAGCAGCCCAGCCCCGAGAACTGAAGCTTTCTTT.